This T cell receptor (beta chain) was recorded in a study of long-term antiretroviral therapy in people with HIV. Germline V gives CDR1 SGHRS, CDR2 YFSETQ. J was trimmed by 4 bases and V by 3 bases; bases with no gene match: 8. This CDR3 is 15 amino acids long. The assay used was immunoSEQ (version v3.0), run at survey level. Clones were read by immunoSEQ multiplex PCR, and TCRdb kept only the in-frame ones, dropping some. The repertoire holds over 15,000 clones, with 80% as singletons. The chain joins TRBV5-1 to TRBJ2-3; 7 positions agree with TRBD2. This sequence originates from a young man with HIV. Sample: unsorted PBMCs, taken 0.1 years before starting antiretroviral therapy. The CDR3 sequence is CASSSEGGQADTQYF. CDR3 sequence (DNA): TGCGCCAGCAGCTCTGAGGGAGGGCAGGCAGATACGCAGTATTTT.